These 6 T cell receptor beta chains originate from one sample sequenced in a study of blood T cell repertoires in COVID-19. Produced via immunoSEQ multiplex PCR; TCRdb's table is partial and in-frame only. This table has 200,000 to 300,000 clones, 80% to 90% appearing once. Material: peripheral blood. The receptors derive from a man aged 25-40 years with active or convalescent COVID-19.

This clone was counted only a few times. V usage is TRBV18 and J usage is TRBJ2-5; TRBD1 aligns across 8 bases. Germline V gene data show CDR1 as KGHSH and CDR2 as LQKENI. CDR3 length: 14 residues. With 8 bases clipped from V and 2 bases from J, the junction kept 7 bases outside the gene matches. CDR3 residues: CASTRDRIQETQYF. The CDR3 bases are TGTGCCAGCACTAGGGACAGGATACAAGAGACCCAGTACTTC.

The chain recombines TRBV10-3 with TRBJ1-5; perhaps TRBD1 as D (6 bases). Trimming took 6 bases from V and 4 from J, leaving 10 bases between them. This CDR3 is 13 amino acids long. The germline CDR1 and CDR2 sequences are ENHRY and SYGVKD. CDR3 sequence: CAISIQGNQPQHF. In DNA form, the CDR3 reads TGTGCCATCAGCATACAGGGAAATCAGCCCCAGCATTTT.

The chain links TRBV4-1 to TRBJ2-1, with 7 bases that match TRBD2. Germline CDR1 is MGHRA and CDR2 is YSYEKL. The CDR3 extends over 15 amino acids. V lost 4 bases to trimming and J lost 4 bases; unmatched junction nucleotides: 7. The CDR3, as DNA: TGCGCCAGCAGCCCTCACGGGGGGTCATACAATGAGCAGTTCTTC. Protein sequence: CASSPHGGSYNEQFF.

This chain connects TRBV2 to TRBJ2-2; perhaps TRBD2 as D (7 bases). V lost 1 base and J lost 3, with 12 bases in between. Germline V gene data show CDR1 as SNHLY and CDR2 as FYNNEI. This CDR3 contains 16 residues. The DNA of the CDR3 is TGTGCCAGCAGTGAAGTTGGGGGGGCGTACACCGGGGAGCTGTTTTTT. It encodes CASSEVGGAYTGELFF.

The CDR3 DNA reads as TGCAGCGTTGAAACTAGCGTTCGGGTTGAGCAGTTCTTC. The encoded protein is CSVETSVRVEQFF. This chain links TRBV29-1 with TRBJ2-1, with TRBD2 matching over 7 bases. With V trimmed by 2 bases and J by 9 bases, 7 bases remained unmatched. The CDR3 contains 13 residues. Germline-derived CDR1 and CDR2 are SQVTM and ANQGSEA.

V is TRBV7-2 and J is TRBJ2-3; 11 positions match TRBD2. The CDR3 totals 15 residues. The V segment lost 8 bases and the J segment 5 bases; nucleotides outside the gene matches: 9. Germline assignment: CDR1 SGHTA and CDR2 FQGNSA. The CDR3 DNA reads as TGTGCCAGCGGACGACCGGGACTAGCGGAAGATACGCAGTATTTT. Encoded protein: CASGRPGLAEDTQYF.